This is a list of T cell receptor beta chains from one sample in a study of cytomegalovirus exposure and HLA in healthy donors. Sequencing was performed with immunoSEQ multiplex PCR; in TCRdb, only in-frame clones are kept and a portion is missing. The profile covers about 160,000 clones, with about 85% appearing a single time and 1% taken by the ten largest. Sample: PBMCs. Receptor source: a boy younger than 10 in good health and CMV-seronegative. The CDR3 runs from the conserved cysteine through the conserved F or W. A D gene is named only where the DNA matches it firmly. Not all rows give a size; the values are once, few, many and, for expanded clones, a class.

size,V,D,J,CDR3,DNA
.,TRBV6-1,TRBD1,TRBJ1-4,CASSDLPGQGGEKLFF,TGTGCCAGCAGTGATTTACCGGGACAGGGCGGTGAAAAACTGTTTTTT
.,TRBV11-1,.,TRBJ1-3,CASSRGGGNTIYF,TGTGCCAGCAGCAGAGGTGGTGGAAACACCATATATTTT
.,TRBV7-9,TRBD2,TRBJ2-1,CASSPLAGGPEGRNEQFF,TGTGCCAGCAGCCCTCTAGCGGGAGGGCCGGAAGGGAGGAATGAGCAGTTCTTC
once,TRBV6-5,TRBD2,TRBJ2-1,CASSLSGSTQFF,TGTGCCAGCAGTTTAAGCGGGAGCACGCAGTTCTTC
.,TRBV2,.,TRBJ2-6,CAREQGSRDSGANVLTF,TGTGCCAGAGAACAGGGTAGCCGCGACTCTGGGGCCAACGTCCTGACTTTC
few,TRBV2,TRBD1,TRBJ1-2,CASRTTGGLGYTF,TGTGCCAGCAGAACCACAGGGGGCTTGGGCTACACCTTC
.,TRBV6-5,.,TRBJ1-4,CASSYSGQATNEKLFF,TGTGCCAGCAGTTACTCGGGGCAAGCAACTAATGAAAAACTGTTTTTT
.,TRBV7-3,.,TRBJ2-5,CASSLGVGRETQYF,TGTGCCAGCAGCTTGGGCGTTGGCAGGGAGACCCAGTACTTC
few,TRBV7-9,.,TRBJ2-5,CASSFGHRQETQYF,TGTGCCAGCAGCTTCGGACACCGACAAGAGACCCAGTACTTC
.,TRBV5-3,TRBD1,TRBJ1-2,CARSLYSGQGYLNTF,TGTGCCAGAAGCTTGTACTCGGGACAGGGGTATCTTAACACCTTC
few,TRBV6-5,.,TRBJ1-2,CASSQSGQGPYGYTF,TGTGCCAGCAGTCAGAGTGGGCAGGGGCCCTATGGCTACACCTTC
.,TRBV11-2,.,TRBJ1-1,CASSIRTLYTEAFF,TGTGCCAGCAGCATAAGGACACTATACACTGAAGCTTTCTTT
.,TRBV7-3,.,TRBJ1-2,CASSLRQAVYGYTF,TGTGCCAGCAGCTTACGCCAGGCCGTCTATGGCTACACCTTC
.,TRBV6-1,TRBD1,TRBJ1-2,CANITGGHGYTF,TGTGCCAATATCACAGGGGGCCATGGCTACACCTTC
.,TRBV28,.,TRBJ1-3,CASGQPGSPMNTIYF,TGTGCCAGCGGTCAACCCGGGTCACCTATGAACACCATATATTTT
.,TRBV11-1,TRBD2,TRBJ2-1,CASSGGTSGNYNEQFF,TGTGCCAGCAGCGGAGGGACTAGCGGGAACTACAATGAGCAGTTCTTC
once,TRBV28,.,TRBJ2-4,CASSLAGAAKNIQYF,TGTGCCAGCAGTTTGGCAGGGGCGGCCAAAAACATTCAGTACTTC
.,TRBV5-1,.,TRBJ2-2,CASSLAGQGNTGELFF,TGCGCCAGCAGCTTGGCCGGACAAGGGAACACCGGGGAGCTGTTTTTT
.,TRBV7-9,TRBD1,TRBJ2-3,CASSSGTGGTDTQYF,TGTGCCAGCAGCTCCGGGACAGGGGGCACAGATACGCAGTATTTT
.,TRBV5-4,TRBD1,TRBJ1-4,CASSLAQGGNEKLFF,TGTGCCAGCAGCTTGGCGCAGGGGGGAAATGAAAAACTGTTTTTT
.,TRBV6-1,.,TRBJ1-5,CASSEAGGQGQPQHF,TGTGCCAGCAGTGAAGCGGGGGGGCAGGGTCAGCCCCAGCATTTT
.,TRBV27,.,TRBJ1-5,CASSFDSYSNQPQHF,TGTGCCAGCAGTTTCGACAGTTACAGCAATCAGCCCCAGCATTTT
.,TRBV5-1,TRBD1,TRBJ2-5,CASSPGQGYSQETQYF,TGCGCCAGCAGCCCGGGACAGGGTTATTCCCAAGAGACCCAGTACTTC
.,TRBV29-1,.,TRBJ1-2,CSVWRTAGYGYTF,TGCAGCGTGTGGAGGACAGCCGGCTATGGCTACACCTTC
.,TRBV2,.,TRBJ2-7,CASQDSRYEQYF,TGTGCCAGCCAGGACAGTCGCTACGAGCAGTACTTC
.,TRBV15,TRBD2,TRBJ2-6,CATLRGRLTSGANVLTF,TGTGCCACCCTACGCGGGAGGTTAACCTCTGGGGCCAACGTCCTGACTTTC
.,TRBV10-3,TRBD1,TRBJ2-7,CAISLGQQYEQYF,TGTGCCATCAGTCTGGGACAGCAGTACGAGCAGTACTTC
.,TRBV18,TRBD2,TRBJ2-1,CASSLPGGGATNEQFF,TGTGCCAGCTCACTTCCGGGCGGGGGTGCGACCAATGAGCAGTTCTTC